This T cell receptor beta chain derives from a study of shared clonotypes between healthy human individuals. A note on this clone: Antigen unknown.

A split of CD4+ cells into CD45RA+ naive and CD45RA-negative memory subsets was performed. The germline V gene has CDR1 MNHNY and CDR2 SVGAGI (reference sequence). The CDR3 has 13 amino acids. V gave up 6 bases and J gave up 0 bases, with 9 bases separating them. Study results and caveats: It was observed that 4% to 6% of naive CD4 clonotypes were shared across a handful of donors. Donor clonotype sharing was expected to depend on sequencing depth.

The repertoire was sequenced with immunoSEQ multiplex PCR; TCRdb's copy has only in-frame clones and lacks some. This sample has 2,100,000 or so clones, with nearly 97% found just once. Sequencing was performed on naive CD4+ T cells sorted from blood. As for subset: CD45RA+ positively selected. The TCR comes from a young man in good health. This sequence joins TRBV6-6 and TRBJ2-7; no clear D. This CDR3 reads CASRSTSSYEQYF. The CDR3 bases are TGTGCCAGCAGATCAACGAGCTCCTACGAGCAGTACTTC.